These 29 T cell receptor beta chains share one sample of origin, sequenced in a study of CD4 T cells in relation to SARS-CoV-2 and coronaviruses. Using immunoSEQ multiplex PCR, the repertoire was profiled, and TCRdb retains in-frame clones only, with some absent. The sample carries some 38,000 clones, 60% to 80% recorded once. These receptors have no known antigen. Sequencing used memory CD4+ T cells from PBMCs, cultured in vitro. The receptors come from an adult with COVID-19.

This chain uses TRBV7-2 with TRBJ2-7, with a possible D match to TRBD2 (5 bases). Trimming stripped 1 base from V and 0 bases from J, with 10 bases between. The CDR3 runs 15 residues. Germline values: CDR1 SGHTA, CDR2 FQGNSA. The CDR3 is CASSLEAAYSYEQYF. CDR3 in DNA: TGTGCCAGCAGCTTAGAAGCGGCATACTCCTACGAGCAGTACTTC.

This chain connects TRBV15 to TRBJ1-2; D call uncertain. There are 13 residues in the CDR3. V lost 0 bases and J lost 10, with 12 bases in between. The germline CDR1 and CDR2 sequences are LNHNV and YYDKDF (reference sequence). CDR3 nucleotides: TGTGCCACCAGCAGAGATCTCGGGGTGATCTACACCTTC. Translation gives CATSRDLGVIYTF. Complete variable domain (other parts from reference TRBV15 and TRBJ1-2): DAMVIQNPRYQVTQFGKPVTLSCSQTLNHNVMYWYQQKSSQAPKLLFHYYDKDFNNEADTPDNFQSRRPNTSFCFLDIRSPGLGDTAMYLCATSRDLGVIYTFGSGTRLTVV.

V usage is TRBV28 and J usage is TRBJ1-5, with D unresolved. CDR3 length: 13 amino acids. V was cut by 6 bases and J by 9 bases, with 15 bases left in between. CDR1 MDHEN and CDR2 SYDVKM come from the germline V gene. CDR3 amino acids: CASRTLGLGPQHF. DNA for the CDR3: TGTGCCAGCAGGACCCTAGGCCTCGGGCCCCAGCATTTT.

Here the CDR3 DNA reads TGTGCCAGCAGTGTAAGAGGACTAGGGGACACTGAAGCTTTCTTT. Protein: CASSVRGLGDTEAFF. This chain joins TRBV2 and TRBJ1-1, with TRBD1 as a possible D gene (5 bases). V shed 4 bases and J shed 3 bases, with 15 bases lying between them. CDR1 and CDR2 (germline): SNHLY, FYNNEI. This CDR3 region has 15 residues.

In its sample, this clone was seen once. J is TRBJ1-1 and V is TRBV19; TRBD1 agrees at 7 bases. This CDR3 contains 15 residues. V was clipped by 3 bases and J by 5 bases; unmatched bases: 9. The germline CDR1 and CDR2 sequences are LNHDA and SQIVND (reference sequence). This chain's CDR3 is CASSISSFRGTEAFF. DNA for the CDR3: TGTGCCAGTAGTATTAGCTCTTTCAGGGGGACTGAAGCTTTCTTT.

The count of this clone is one. The chain carries TRBV7-3 and TRBJ2-5; a weak D match, TRBD1 (6 bases). In germline, CDR1 is SGHTA, CDR2 FQGTGA. Trimming cost V 0 bases and J 7 bases, with 9 bases left between them. The CDR3 spans 13 residues. CDR3 region: CASSLTGAGTQYF. CDR3 bases: TGTGCCAGCAGCTTAACGGGGGCCGGGACCCAGTACTTC.

The V call is TRBV27, the J call TRBJ1-2; D gene ambiguous. CDR1 MNHEY and CDR2 SMNVEV come from the germline V gene (reference sequence). This CDR3 contains 14 residues. Trimming stripped 2 bases from V and 1 base from J, with 8 bases between. The DNA of the CDR3 is TGTGCCAGCAGTTTAACTGCTCTTAACTATGGCTACACCTTC. Its translation is CASSLTALNYGYTF.

The chain recombines TRBV9 with TRBJ2-4; D possibly corresponds to TRBD2 (6 bases). V was shortened by 10 bases and J by 1 base, with 18 bases between the two germline ends. Germline assignment: CDR1 SGDLS and CDR2 YYNGEE. This CDR3 is built from 15 residues. The CDR3 sequence: CAGGLSPLAKNIQYF. CDR3 nucleotides: TGTGCCGGGGGACTTTCCCCCCTTGCCAAAAACATTCAGTACTTC. Full variable domain (outside the CDR3, taken from reference TRBV9 and TRBJ2-4): DSGVTQTPKHLITATGQRVTLRCSPRSGDLSVYWYQQSLDQGLQFLIQYYNGEERAKGNILERFSAQQFPDLHSELNLSSLELGDSALYFCAGGLSPLAKNIQYFGAGTRLSVL.

A remark on this clone: A read error may produce the germline difference seen at one junction end. The chain is built from TRBV2 and TRBJ2-2; possibly TRBD1 or TRBD2 for D (6 bases each). The V gene's germline CDR1 is SNHLY and CDR2 FYNNEI. The CDR3 is 14 amino acids. DNA for the CDR3: TGTGCCAGCAGAGAAGGGGGGTGGGGCGGGGAGCTGTTTTTT. It yields the protein CASREGGWGGELFF. Together with reference TRBV2 and TRBJ2-2, the CDR3 gives the full variable domain: EPEVTQTPSHQVTQMGQEVILRCVPISNHLYFYWYRQILGQKVEFLVSFYNNEISEKSEIFDDQFSVERPDGSNFTLKIRSTKLEDSAMYFCASREGGWGGELFFGEGSRLTVL.

In this sample, this clone turned up a few times. V and J are TRBV6-5 and TRBJ2-2; 8 bases agree with TRBD2. J was trimmed by 7 bases and V by 2 bases; bases with no gene match: 3. The CDR3 spans 14 residues. Germline V CDR1 and CDR2: MNHEY, SVGAGI. CDR3 region: CASSYSGSGGELFF. CDR3 coding DNA: TGTGCCAGCAGTTACAGCGGGAGTGGCGGGGAGCTGTTTTTT.

The genes are TRBV18 and TRBJ1-5, with D possibly matching TRBD1 (6 bases). Trimming removed 4 bases from V and 3 bases from J, with 7 bases in between. CDR1 is KGHSH and CDR2 is LQKENI in the germline V gene. The CDR3 length is 13 residues. Here the CDR3 DNA reads TGTGCCAGCTCACACAGGGACAATCAGCCCCAGCATTTT. This sequence encodes CASSHRDNQPQHF.

J is TRBJ2-1 and V is TRBV5-1, with D possibly TRBD2 on 6 matching bases. Trimming shortened V by 4 bases and J by 3 bases, and 14 bases separated the two germline ends. This CDR3 spans 15 amino acids. Germline assignment: CDR1 SGHRS and CDR2 YFSETQ. DNA for the CDR3: TGCGCCAGCAGCGGGGCTTCGCGGGGCTACAATGAGCAGTTCTTC. This gives the protein CASSGASRGYNEQFF. The full variable domain, its missing parts supplied by reference TRBV5-1 and TRBJ2-1, is KAGVTQTPRYLIKTRGQQVTLSCSPISGHRSVSWYQQTPGQGLQFLFEYFSETQRNKGNFPGRFSGRQFSNSRSEMNVSTLELGDSALYLCASSGASRGYNEQFFGPGTRLTVL.

The V and J genes are TRBV5-5 and TRBJ2-3, with D maybe TRBD2 (6 bases). The CDR3 has 15 residues. Germline V CDR1 and CDR2: SGHKS, YYEKEE (reference sequence). V dropped 1 base and J dropped 12 bases, with 21 bases sitting between them. CDR3 loop: CASSLFSGGGLGQYF. CDR3 nucleotide sequence: TGTGCCAGCAGCTTGTTCAGTGGTGGGGGGTTAGGTCAGTATTTT.

This chain connects TRBV19 to TRBJ1-2; D not resolved. V lost 5 bases to trimming and J lost 4 bases, with 17 bases between them. The CDR3 contains 15 residues. CDR1 is LNHDA and CDR2 is SQIVND in the germline V gene (reference sequence). As DNA, the CDR3 is TGTGCCAGTAGTCTAAGGACTCGCGGCGCCTATGGCTACACCTTC. This sequence encodes CASSLRTRGAYGYTF.

This clone was seen only once. The chain links TRBV27 to TRBJ2-1; 11 bases agree with TRBD2. The CDR3 totals 17 residues. The V gene's germline CDR1 is MNHEY and CDR2 SMNVEV (reference sequence). Trimming took 2 bases from V and 4 from J; bases not matched to a gene: 7. The CDR3 nucleotides read TGTGCCAGCAGTTTAATGGGACTAGCGGATGAGTACAATGAGCAGTTCTTC. Amino acids: CASSLMGLADEYNEQFF.

The chain combines TRBV7-2 with TRBJ2-1, with D unclear. Germline V gene sequence: CDR1 SGHTA, CDR2 FQGNSA. The CDR3 sequence is 15 residues long. V lost 4 bases and J 2 bases, leaving 12 bases between the germline ends. The chain's CDR3 is CASSSPNSAYNEQFF. The CDR3 coding sequence is TGTGCCAGCAGCTCACCGAATTCCGCCTACAATGAGCAGTTCTTC.

This clone occurred a few times. The V and J genes are TRBV9 and TRBJ1-2, with 7 bases aligning to TRBD1. V lost 4 bases and J lost 4; bases outside the gene matches: 10. Germline V gene lookup returns CDR1 SGDLS and CDR2 YYNGEE. The CDR3 has 15 residues. In DNA form, the CDR3 reads TGTGCCAGCAGCCCTAGCAGACAGGGCACCTATGGCTACACCTTC. Its translation is CASSPSRQGTYGYTF.

V and J are TRBV7-8 and TRBJ1-1; 9 bases line up with TRBD1. In germline, CDR1 is SGHVS, CDR2 FQNEAQ. The CDR3 consists of 19 residues. Losses at the gene ends were 3 bases for V and 2 bases for J; bases not matched to a gene: 16. CDR3 residues: CASSFFVFKQGAKNTEAFF. The CDR3 DNA reads as TGTGCCAGCAGCTTTTTCGTATTTAAACAGGGGGCGAAAAACACTGAAGCTTTCTTT.

The chain has TRBV14 and TRBJ2-7; no reliable D call. The CDR3 covers 12 residues. The germline V gene has CDR1 SGHDN and CDR2 FVKESK. V dropped 5 bases and J dropped 3 bases, with 8 bases sitting between them. CDR3 sequence: CASSNRLYEQYF. CDR3 DNA sequence: TGTGCCAGCAGCAACAGACTCTACGAGCAGTACTTC.

This clone was recorded once. The chain employs TRBV5-1 and TRBJ1-1; TRBD1 matches at 10 bases. This CDR3 is 15 amino acids long. Germline assignment: CDR1 SGHRS and CDR2 YFSETQ. Trimming removed 4 bases from V and 4 bases from J; junction bases left unmatched: 7. The CDR3 DNA is TGCGCCAGCAGCCCACGACAGGGGGCCGGCACTGAAGCTTTCTTT. Its translation: CASSPRQGAGTEAFF.

This clone has only one observation. The CDR3 loop is CASTVGGLGGQPQHF. The DNA of the CDR3 is TGTGCCAGCACGGTCGGGGGCCTCGGGGGTCAGCCCCAGCATTTT. This sequence joins TRBV6-5 and TRBJ1-5, with TRBD1 as a possible D gene (6 bases). The CDR3 is 15 residues long. Looked up from germline, CDR1 is MNHEY and CDR2 is SVGAGI. V was shortened by 7 bases and J by 6 bases, with 19 bases between the two germline ends.

The V call is TRBV21-1, the J call TRBJ1-5; the D call of TRBD1 is as the table states it, not checked on the DNA. TRBV21-1 is annotated as a pseudogene. The CDR3 covers 12 residues. The CDR3 protein is CADDREVWPQHF. The DNA for the CDR3 is TGTGCCGATGACAGGGAAGTTTGGCCCCAGCATTTT.

The genes are TRBV7-6 and TRBJ1-2; the D gene is possibly TRBD1 (6 bases). Germline CDR1 is SGHVS and CDR2 is FNYEAQ. This CDR3 has 15 amino acids. With 5 bases removed from V and 5 bases from J, the gap between germline ends came to 18 bases. For the CDR3, the DNA is TGTGCCAGCAGCCCAGATCTGGACAGTAGTTATGGCTACACCTTC. It codes for CASSPDLDSSYGYTF.

This chain uses TRBV20-1 with TRBJ2-7, with D unresolved. Deletions cut 6 bases from V and 0 bases from J, with 6 bases between. The CDR3 has 11 amino acids. From germline, CDR1 is DFQATT and CDR2 SNEGSKA (reference sequence). CDR3: CSAASSYEQYF. CDR3 in DNA: TGCAGTGCCGCCAGCTCCTACGAGCAGTACTTC.

Here the CDR3 reads CASSRTSGRGEETQYF. The CDR3 bases are TGTGCCAGCAGCCGGACTAGCGGGAGGGGGGAAGAGACCCAGTACTTC. The chain links TRBV3-1 (or the pseudogene TRBV3-2) to TRBJ2-5; 15 bases are shared with TRBD2. The CDR3 covers 16 residues. Germline V gene sequence: CDR1 LGHDT, CDR2 YNNKEL (reference sequence). The V segment lost 4 bases and the J segment 3 bases; nucleotides outside the gene matches: 3.

This chain links TRBV4-3 with TRBJ2-3, with TRBD2 matching over 12 bases. Looked up from germline, CDR1 is LGHNA and CDR2 is YSLEER. The CDR3 is 20 residues long. The ends lost 3 bases at V and 2 bases at J; junction bases unmatched: 15. Written as DNA, the CDR3 is TGCGCCAGCAGCCAGGATCTATGGGGACTAGCGGGCCCTAACACAGATACGCAGTATTTT. As protein: CASSQDLWGLAGPNTDTQYF.

The CDR3 spells CASSTKATSGSSNEQFF. DNA of the CDR3: TGCGCCAGCTCCACCAAAGCAACTAGCGGGAGTAGCAATGAGCAGTTCTTC. This chain joins TRBV5-1 and TRBJ2-1; 11 bases are a match to TRBD2. CDR1 and CDR2 (germline): SGHRS, YFSETQ. The CDR3 has 17 amino acids. The junction had 15 bases not matched to a gene; V was cut back by 7 bases and J by 6 bases.

This clone was found once. The V gene is TRBV4-1, the J gene TRBJ1-6, with a possible D match to TRBD1 (6 bases). CDR1 is MGHRA and CDR2 is YSYEKL in the germline V gene. The CDR3 runs 17 residues. V was trimmed by 5 bases and J by 8 bases, leaving 22 bases between them. CDR3 coding DNA: TGCGCCAGCAGCAACTTAATGAGGACAGTTAGTGATTCACCCCTCCACTTT. Encoded protein: CASSNLMRTVSDSPLHF.

The chain couples TRBV2 to TRBJ2-1; TRBD2 is a possible D gene (5 bases). Per the germline V gene, CDR1 is SNHLY and CDR2 is FYNNEI. CDR3 length: 17 amino acids. The V and J ends lost 3 bases and 3 bases respectively, with 18 bases between them. In DNA, the CDR3 is TGTGCCAGCAGTGACGACTTTGGCTCCCGGGGCTACAATGAGCAGTTCTTC. Amino acid sequence: CASSDDFGSRGYNEQFF.